This T cell receptor (beta chain) came from a study of blood T cell repertoires in COVID-19. Across the study: COVID-19 samples, acute and convalescent, were from the United States, Italy and Spain. Sources were T cells, B-cell-depleted T cells, or PBMCs; the material itself was cDNA or gDNA.

How the authors handled the data: Estimation of nucleated cell counts was performed using reference gene primer amplification. This table comes from immunoSEQ multiplex PCR, and its TCRdb copy is limited to in-frame clones, with some not included. Clonal size and the V and J genes are those of that table, whereas D and trimming came from the DNA. The sample has 95,000 to 100,000 clones, 60% to 85% seen once. The V end lost 2 bases, the J end lost 4 bases, and 20 bases lay between the germline ends. Germline V CDR1 and CDR2: GTSNPN, SVGIG (reference sequence). This CDR3 is 16 amino acids long. Sequencing used peripheral blood. The chain uses TRBV30 and TRBJ1-2, with D tentatively TRBD1 (5 bases). The TCR sequence derives from a woman aged 80 or older with active or convalescent COVID-19. This chain's CDR3 is CAWSPSTAGTLYGYTF. CDR3 bases: TGTGCCTGGAGTCCCTCCACTGCGGGGACTCTCTATGGCTACACCTTC.